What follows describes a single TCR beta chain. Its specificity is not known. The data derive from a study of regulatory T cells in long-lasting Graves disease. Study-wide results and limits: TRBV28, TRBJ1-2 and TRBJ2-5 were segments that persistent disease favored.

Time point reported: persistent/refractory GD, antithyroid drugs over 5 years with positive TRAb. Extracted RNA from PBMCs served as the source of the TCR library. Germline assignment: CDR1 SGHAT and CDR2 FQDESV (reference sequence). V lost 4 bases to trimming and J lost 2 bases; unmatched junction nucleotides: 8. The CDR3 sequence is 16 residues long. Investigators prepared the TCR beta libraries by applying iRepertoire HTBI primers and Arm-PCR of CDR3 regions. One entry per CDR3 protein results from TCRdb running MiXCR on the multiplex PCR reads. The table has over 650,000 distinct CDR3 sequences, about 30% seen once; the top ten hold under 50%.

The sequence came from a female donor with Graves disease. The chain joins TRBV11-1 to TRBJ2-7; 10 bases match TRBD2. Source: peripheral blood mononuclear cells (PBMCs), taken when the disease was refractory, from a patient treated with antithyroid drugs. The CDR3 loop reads CASSSDALAGAYEQYF. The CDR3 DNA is TGTGCCAGCAGCTCTGACGCCCTAGCGGGAGCCTACGAGCAGTACTTC.